A single sample gave rise to the 22 T cell receptor beta chains below, sequenced in a study of OX40 agonist ivuxolimab in advanced cancers. The library was prepared using the immunoSEQ multiplex PCR assay. TCRdb stores this immuneACCESS table with in-frame sequences only. Part of the clones is absent; in the studies checked, under half of the shortfall reflects unresolved V genes, and no reason is known for the rest. Present in this sample are 77,000 or so clones, roughly 88% of which were seen just once. Of the sample, about 1.8% falls within the top ten clones. The sequenced sample was CD4+ or CD8+ T cells sorted from blood, obtained in a trial of the OX40 agonist ivuxolimab. The receptors were sampled from an adult with an advanced solid tumor such as melanoma, head and neck, liver or kidney cancer.

The gene calls are TRBV4-2 and TRBJ2-1, with D possibly being TRBD2 (6 bases). In germline, CDR1 is LGHNA, CDR2 YNFKEQ. The CDR3 is 15 amino acids. Deletions cut 2 bases from V and 3 bases from J, with 11 bases between. CDR3 sequence (DNA): TGTGCCAGCAGCCAACTAGTCGGGAGCTACAATGAGCAGTTCTTC. The encoded protein is CASSQLVGSYNEQFF.

The V call is TRBV6-1, the J call TRBJ2-3; D remains unclear. The germline V gene has CDR1 MNHNS and CDR2 SASEGT. Between the trimmed V and J ends, which lost 8 bases and 0 bases, there was a span of 12 bases. This CDR3 comprises 14 residues. The DNA of the CDR3 is TGTGCCAGCGAACTGGGCACAAGCACAGATACGCAGTATTTT. Encoded protein: CASELGTSTDTQYF.

The V call is TRBV9, the J call TRBJ2-5; D uncertain. Deletions cut 0 bases from V and 2 bases from J, with 8 bases between. Germline-derived CDR1 and CDR2 are SGDLS and YYNGEE. This CDR3 region has 14 residues. The DNA for the CDR3 is TGTGCCAGCAGCGTAGGAAGAATACAAGAGACCCAGTACTTC. It specifies CASSVGRIQETQYF.

The genes are TRBV5-4 and TRBJ1-1, with 8 bases fitting TRBD1. J was trimmed by 3 bases and V by 2 bases; bases with no gene match: 3. The CDR3 totals 14 residues. In germline, CDR1 is SGHNT, CDR2 YYREEE (reference sequence). The CDR3 loop is CASSFDRGHTEAFF. The DNA for the CDR3 is TGTGCCAGCAGCTTTGACAGGGGCCACACTGAAGCTTTCTTT.

The chain recombines TRBV7-2 with TRBJ2-5; weak D call: TRBD1 (6 bases). The CDR3 contains 13 residues. Trimming left V 3 bases short and J 5 bases short, with 10 bases between. Germline V gene data show CDR1 as SGHTA and CDR2 as FQGNSA. CDR3 residues: CASSFLQGETQYF. The CDR3 DNA sequence: TGTGCCAGCAGCTTTCTCCAGGGGGAGACCCAGTACTTC. The variable domain in full, completed from reference TRBV7-2 and TRBJ2-5, reads GAGVSQSPSNKVTEKGKDVELRCDPISGHTALYWYRQSLGQGLEFLIYFQGNSAPDKSGLPSDRFSAERTGGSVSTLTIQRTQQEDSAVYLCASSFLQGETQYFGPGTRLLVL.

In regard to this clone: This same CDR3 is encoded by further DNA sequences in the sample. The chain uses TRBV5-1 and TRBJ1-3, with D unclear. The CDR3 covers 14 residues. V was clipped by 0 bases and J by 1 base, with 5 bases between them. Germline V gene data show CDR1 as SGHRS and CDR2 as YFSETQ. Here the CDR3 DNA reads TGCGCCAGCAGCTTGGGGGTATCTGGAAACACCATATATTTT. Translation: CASSLGVSGNTIYF.

This clone showed up just a few times. The chain recombines TRBV28 with TRBJ2-5; D gene ambiguous. Trimming took 3 bases from V and 5 from J, leaving 10 bases between them. This CDR3 spans 13 amino acids. Germline V gene data show CDR1 as MDHEN and CDR2 as SYDVKM. CDR3: CASSLEQLETQYF. CDR3 nucleotide sequence: TGTGCCAGCAGTTTGGAGCAATTGGAGACCCAGTACTTC.

The gene calls are TRBV5-6 and TRBJ2-3; D gene ambiguous. Germline-derived CDR1 and CDR2 are SGHDT and YYEEEE. V lost 1 base and J lost 0, with 9 bases in between. This CDR3 is 15 amino acids long. The CDR3 DNA sequence: TGTGCCAGCAGCTTGAATCCTTCTAGCACAGATACGCAGTATTTT. Translated: CASSLNPSSTDTQYF.

The chain employs TRBV18 and TRBJ2-1; possible D gene TRBD2, 5 bases. Per the germline V gene, CDR1 is KGHSH and CDR2 is LQKENI. V shed 1 base and J shed 4 bases, with 11 bases lying between them. This CDR3 contains 15 residues. CDR3 sequence: CASSPREAVYNEQFF. CDR3 sequence (DNA): TGTGCCAGCTCACCACGGGAAGCGGTTTACAATGAGCAGTTCTTC.

This chain connects TRBV11-2 to TRBJ2-5; D uncertain. Germline loops: CDR1 SGHAT, CDR2 FQNNGV. Trimming left V 0 bases short and J 10 bases short, with 12 bases between. The CDR3 is 13 residues long. CDR3 sequence: CASSLESKANQYF. Written as DNA, the CDR3 is TGTGCCAGCAGCTTAGAATCAAAAGCGAACCAGTACTTC. The full variable domain, its missing parts supplied by reference TRBV11-2 and TRBJ2-5, is EAGVAQSPRYKIIEKRQSVAFWCNPISGHATLYWYQQILGQGPKLLIQFQNNGVVDDSQLPKDRFSAERLKGVDSTLKIQPAKLEDSAVYLCASSLESKANQYFGPGTRLLVL.

The chain recombines TRBV7-9 with TRBJ2-7; 8 bases map to TRBD2. CDR1 and CDR2 from the germline V gene are SEHNR and FQNEAQ (reference sequence). The CDR3 is made up of 15 amino acids. The V gene end was trimmed by 1 base and the J gene end by 6 bases; junction bases not matched to a gene: 8. The CDR3 sequence: CASSLDGGGRREQYF. The CDR3, as DNA: TGTGCCAGCAGCTTAGATGGGGGCGGGAGGCGCGAGCAGTACTTC.

This chain links TRBV30 with TRBJ1-4, with D maybe TRBD1 (5 bases). V was pared by 7 bases and J by 10 bases, with 19 bases between. The CDR3 length is 13 residues. Germline assignment: CDR1 GTSNPN and CDR2 SVGIG (reference sequence). The CDR3 is CASKVGGPRKLFF. The CDR3 coding sequence is TGTGCCTCCAAAGTGGGGGGACCCCGAAAACTGTTTTTT.

Here the CDR3 reads CAIPGRPQYF. The CDR3, as DNA: TGTGCCATCCCCGGGAGACCCCAGTACTTC. The rearrangement links TRBV10-3 to TRBJ2-5, with a tentative D call TRBD2 (6 bases). The V and J ends lost 8 bases and 9 bases respectively, with 10 bases between them. The CDR3 has 10 amino acids. CDR1 and CDR2 (germline): ENHRY, SYGVKD.

The J gene is TRBJ1-2, the V gene TRBV5-1; D is possibly TRBD1 (5 bases). The CDR3 is 14 residues long. The germline V gene encodes CDR1 SGHRS and CDR2 YFSETQ. V lost 5 bases and J lost 2, with 13 bases in between. CDR3 bases: TGCGCCAGCAGGGGGGACGGCGGAAACTATGGCTACACCTTC. Translated, it gives CASRGDGGNYGYTF.

The chain links TRBV7-3 to TRBJ2-3; a weak D match, TRBD2 (5 bases). V was trimmed by 4 bases and J by 0 bases, leaving 5 bases between them. In germline, CDR1 is SGHTA, CDR2 FQGTGA. The CDR3 loop spans 13 amino acids. As DNA, the CDR3 is TGTGCCAGCAGCTGGACTAGCACAGATACGCAGTATTTT. It is translated as CASSWTSTDTQYF.

The genes are TRBV5-1 and TRBJ2-7; maybe TRBD2 (6 bases). V was shortened by 4 bases and J by 2 bases, with 10 bases between the two germline ends. This CDR3 has 13 amino acids. Germline CDR1 reads SGHRS; CDR2 reads YFSETQ. CDR3 residues: CASSRAGTYEQYF. In nucleotides, the CDR3 is TGCGCCAGCAGCCGAGCGGGCACCTACGAGCAGTACTTC.

The chain joins TRBV5-1 to TRBJ2-2; D may be TRBD1 or TRBD2 (6 bases each). Germline assignment: CDR1 SGHRS and CDR2 YFSETQ. CDR3 length: 14 residues. V lost 4 bases to trimming and J lost 6 bases, with 13 bases between them. CDR3 amino acids: CASSRSGGAGELFF. For the CDR3, the DNA is TGCGCCAGCAGCCGATCCGGGGGCGCCGGGGAGCTGTTTTTT. Looking up the rest from reference TRBV5-1 and TRBJ2-2 gives the full variable domain: KAGVTQTPRYLIKTRGQQVTLSCSPISGHRSVSWYQQTPGQGLQFLFEYFSETQRNKGNFPGRFSGRQFSNSRSEMNVSTLELGDSALYLCASSRSGGAGELFFGEGSRLTVL.

This chain joins TRBV4-2 and TRBJ2-1, with 10 bases identical to TRBD2. Germline CDR1 reads LGHNA; CDR2 reads YNFKEQ. This CDR3 spans 21 amino acids. Trimming cost V 2 bases and J 4 bases; bases outside gene matches: 20. In DNA, the CDR3 is TGTGCCAGCAGCCAACGTCCCGGGACTAGCGAGATCCTCCGGGCTTACAATGAGCAGTTCTTC. Amino acids: CASSQRPGTSEILRAYNEQFF.

V and J are TRBV5-6 and TRBJ1-6; 7 nucleotides align to TRBD1. CDR1 SGHDT and CDR2 YYEEEE come from the germline V gene. This CDR3 spans 15 amino acids. Trimming removed 2 bases from V and 9 bases from J; junction bases left unmatched: 8. In DNA, the CDR3 is TGTGCCAGCAGCTTTTTCGACAGGGCGACTTCACCCCTCCACTTT. Its translation: CASSFFDRATSPLHF.

V usage is TRBV5-5 and J usage is TRBJ1-3, with D possibly matching TRBD1 (5 bases). The V gene's germline CDR1 is SGHKS and CDR2 YYEKEE (reference sequence). Trimming pared 2 bases from V and 8 bases from J, leaving 14 bases between. The CDR3 is 14 residues long. The CDR3 reads CASSFARVGYTIYF. CDR3 DNA sequence: TGTGCCAGCAGCTTCGCCAGGGTGGGGTACACCATATATTTT. The full variable domain, in which reference TRBV5-5 and TRBJ1-3 provide the parts outside the CDR3, is DAGVTQSPTHLIKTRGQQVTLRCSPISGHKSVSWYQQVLGQGPQFIFQYYEKEERGRGNFPDRFSARQFPNYSSELNVNALLLGDSALYLCASSFARVGYTIYFGEGSWLTVV.

The chain is built from TRBV29-1 and TRBJ1-3; the D gene is possibly TRBD1 (6 bases). This CDR3 is 14 amino acids long. Looked up from germline, CDR1 is SQVTM and CDR2 is ANQGSEA. Trimming shortened V by 3 bases and J by 0 bases, and 9 bases separated the two germline ends. CDR3 sequence: CSVEGGASGNTIYF. DNA for the CDR3: TGCAGCGTTGAGGGGGGGGCCTCTGGAAACACCATATATTTT.

The chain joins TRBV12-2 to TRBJ2-7; the table's D call of TRBD1 was not tested on the DNA. TRBV12-2 is annotated as a pseudogene. The CDR3 covers 15 residues. CDR3: CASRLEATVPYEQYF. The CDR3 DNA sequence: TGTGCAAGTCGCTTAGAGGCGACAGTACCCTACGAGCAGTACTTC.